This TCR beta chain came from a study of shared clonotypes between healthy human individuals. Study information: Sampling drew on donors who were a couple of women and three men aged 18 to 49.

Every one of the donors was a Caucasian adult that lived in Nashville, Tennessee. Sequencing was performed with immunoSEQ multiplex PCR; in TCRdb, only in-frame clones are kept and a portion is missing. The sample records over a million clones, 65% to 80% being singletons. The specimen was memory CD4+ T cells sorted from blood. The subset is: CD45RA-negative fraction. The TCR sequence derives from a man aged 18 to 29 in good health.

DNA of the CDR3: TGTGCCTGGAGTCCCTTGCTAGAAGCTTTCTTT. Encoded protein: CAWSPLLEAFF. The rearrangement uses TRBV30 and TRBJ1-1, with unresolved D. CDR1 and CDR2 (germline): GTSNPN, SVGIG (reference sequence). The CDR3 consists of 11 residues. The ends were cut back, 2 bases at V and 8 bases at J, with 9 bases in the middle. Based on the CDR3 plus reference TRBV30 and TRBJ1-1, the full variable domain is SQTIHQWPATLVQPVGSPLSLECTVEGTSNPNLYWYRQAAGRGLQLLFYSVGIGQISSEVPQNLSASRPQDRQFILSSKKLLLSDSGFYLCAWSPLLEAFFGQGTRLTVV.